This T cell receptor (beta chain) came from a study of graft-versus-host responses after intestinal transplantation. Study-level information: Recipients uniformly received anti-thymocyte globulin induction, followed by tacrolimus and steroids for three to four years.

Trimming pared 4 bases from V and 6 bases from J, leaving 9 bases between. In germline, CDR1 is MGHRA, CDR2 YSYEKL. There are 12 residues in the CDR3. Intraepithelial and lamina propria lymphocytes were freed from processed graft tissue. Study outcomes and limitations: The recipient marrow held GvH clones, and some of them showed up first in ileum or blood.

As regards this clone: Its antigen is currently unknown.

This table comes from immunoSEQ multiplex PCR, and its TCRdb copy is limited to in-frame clones, with some not included. The sample gives 25,000 to 35,000 clones, about three quarters of which show up once; under 3.5% is in the top ten. The clonotype originates from a human patient who received an intestinal transplant, so some T cells may come from the graft donor. The chain joins TRBV4-1 to TRBJ1-1, with unresolved D. Specimen: ileum tissue, collected 98 days after intestinal transplantation. CDR3: CASSPVGAEAFF. The CDR3 DNA follows: TGCGCCAGCAGCCCGGTGGGTGCTGAAGCTTTCTTT.